This T cell receptor (beta chain) emerged from a study of Graves' ophthalmopathy and Graves' hyperthyroidism. Points from the study as a whole: In blood, most expanded thyroid clonotypes above 0.001 frequency were also detected. Ophthalmopathy progression cases were predicted by the model with roughly 68% sensitivity and roughly 72% specificity.

Germline lookup yields CDR1 DFQATT and CDR2 SNEGSKA (reference sequence). CDR3 length equals 13 residues. The V and J ends lost 6 bases and 0 bases respectively, with 11 bases between them. RNA served as the template for amplifying TCR beta CDR3 regions. After a first-round RT-PCR with HTBI primers, a second-round multiplex PCR was run. TCRdb re-analysed the multiplex PCR reads in MiXCR, keeping a single row per CDR3 protein. Among a few hundred thousand distinct CDR3 sequences listed, roughly 21% were seen once. In donors with ophthalmopathy, activity was moderate-to-severe, with CAS ≥3, NOSPECS ≥4 and duration under 3 months. As the starting material, 9.5 to 10 ml of fresh peripheral blood yielded the PBMCs. This clonotype appeared a few times. Its cognate antigen is unknown.

This receptor was taken from a woman between 45 and 65 years old with Graves' ophthalmopathy. Sequencing was performed on peripheral blood. The gene calls are TRBV20-1 and TRBJ1-1, with D possibly being TRBD1 (5 bases). CDR3 sequence reads: CSASGRLNTEAFF. The DNA of the CDR3 is TGCAGTGCATCGGGACGGTTGAACACTGAAGCTTTCTTT.